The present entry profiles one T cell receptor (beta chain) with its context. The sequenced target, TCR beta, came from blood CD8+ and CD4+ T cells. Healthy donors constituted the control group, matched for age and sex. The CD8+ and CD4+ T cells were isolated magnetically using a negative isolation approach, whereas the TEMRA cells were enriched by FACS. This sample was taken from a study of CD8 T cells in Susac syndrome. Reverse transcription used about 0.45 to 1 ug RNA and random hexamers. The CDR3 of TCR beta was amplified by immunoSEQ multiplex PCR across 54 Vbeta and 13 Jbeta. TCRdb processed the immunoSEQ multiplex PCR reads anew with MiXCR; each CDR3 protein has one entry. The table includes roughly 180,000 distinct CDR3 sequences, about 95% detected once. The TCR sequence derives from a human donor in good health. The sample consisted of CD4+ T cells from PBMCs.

CDR3 protein: CATSDPQGGTGYNEQFF. CDR3 sequence (DNA): TGTGCCACCAGTGATCCACAGGGGGGGACAGGGTACAATGAGCAGTTCTTC. The J gene is TRBJ2-1, the V gene TRBV24-1, with 9 positions matching TRBD1. Germline CDR1 and CDR2: KGHDR and SFDVKD. Trimming cost V 3 bases and J 4 bases; bases outside gene matches: 9. This CDR3 is built from 17 residues.